This passage covers 28 T cell receptor beta chains from one sample sequenced in a study of OX40 agonist ivuxolimab in advanced cancers. Assay used: immunoSEQ multiplex PCR; TCRdb lists only in-frame clones, some missing. Of tens of thousands of clones in the sample, approximately 92% were seen once. The material was CD4+ or CD8+ T cells sorted from blood, obtained in a trial of the OX40 agonist ivuxolimab. These receptors originate from an adult with an advanced solid tumor such as melanoma, head and neck, liver or kidney cancer.

The chain joins TRBV7-2 to TRBJ2-3, with 7 bases that match TRBD2. Germline CDR1 reads SGHTA; CDR2 reads FQGNSA. The CDR3 covers 16 residues. V was pared by 1 base and J by 3 bases, with 7 bases of the junction left unmatched. The CDR3: CASSLGSLAATDTQYF. The DNA for the CDR3 is TGTGCCAGCAGCTTAGGTAGCCTAGCGGCTACAGATACGCAGTATTTT.

The gene calls are TRBV15 and TRBJ2-3; no clear D gene. Germline V lookup: CDR1 LNHNV, CDR2 YYDKDF (reference sequence). V lost 0 bases to trimming and J lost 0 bases, with 4 bases between them. The length of the CDR3 is 14 residues. Here the CDR3 reads CATSRDPSTDTQYF. The CDR3 region has the DNA TGTGCCACCAGCAGAGATCCAAGCACAGATACGCAGTATTTT.

The chain carries TRBV7-2 and TRBJ2-1; TRBD2 agrees at 8 bases. V dropped 5 bases and J dropped 8; count of bases not matched to a gene: 8. The CDR3 totals 14 residues. Germline CDR1 reads SGHTA; CDR2 reads FQGNSA. As DNA, the CDR3 is TGTGCCAGCAGCCGGGGGGGCGGAGTCGATGAGCAGTTCTTC. Translating gives CASSRGGGVDEQFF.

The chain combines TRBV30 with TRBJ2-5, with 13 bases aligning to TRBD2. Germline V CDR1 and CDR2: GTSNPN, SVGIG (reference sequence). The length of the CDR3 is 17 residues. The trim removed 0 bases at V and 4 bases at J, leaving 8 bases unmatched. The CDR3 region has the DNA TGTGCCTGGAGTGTACTTTGGACTAGCGGGAGTGGAGAGACCCAGTACTTC. Translated, it gives CAWSVLWTSGSGETQYF.

The rearrangement uses TRBV7-2 and TRBJ2-5; weak D call: TRBD1 (6 bases). Germline V gene sequence: CDR1 SGHTA, CDR2 FQGNSA. Trimming stripped 4 bases from V and 5 bases from J, with 14 bases between. The CDR3 totals 14 residues. The CDR3 bases are TGTGCCAGCAGCTCGACAGGCGTTTGGGAGACCCAGTACTTC. This gives the protein CASSSTGVWETQYF. Full variable domain (remainder filled in from reference TRBV7-2 and TRBJ2-5): GAGVSQSPSNKVTEKGKDVELRCDPISGHTALYWYRQSLGQGLEFLIYFQGNSAPDKSGLPSDRFSAERTGGSVSTLTIQRTQQEDSAVYLCASSSTGVWETQYFGPGTRLLVL.

On this clone itself: The same CDR3 is also encoded by other DNA sequences in this sample. The CDR3 DNA is TGTGCCTGGGGACAGGGGGCGGGGGGCTACACCTTC. It encodes CAWGQGAGGYTF. The rearrangement uses TRBV30 and TRBJ1-2; 11 bases line up with TRBD1. The V gene's germline CDR1 is GTSNPN and CDR2 SVGIG (reference sequence). After removal of 5 bases from V and 8 bases from J, the junction contained 4 bases not matched to a gene. The CDR3 covers 12 residues. The variable domain in full, with the rest retrieved from reference TRBV30 and TRBJ1-2, is SQTIHQWPATLVQPVGSPLSLECTVEGTSNPNLYWYRQAAGRGLQLLFYSVGIGQISSEVPQNLSASRPQDRQFILSSKKLLLSDSGFYLCAWGQGAGGYTFGSGTRLTVV.

The chain uses TRBV11-3 and TRBJ2-1, with TRBD1 matching 12 bases. The CDR3 consists of 15 residues. V lost 5 bases to trimming and J lost 7 bases; unmatched junction nucleotides: 6. CDR1 is SGHNT, CDR2 YENEEA, per germline. The CDR3 spells CASSAGQGAGNEQFF. CDR3 in DNA: TGTGCCAGCAGCGCGGGACAGGGGGCGGGAAATGAGCAGTTCTTC.

The rearrangement uses TRBV5-4 and TRBJ2-1; D may be TRBD1 (5 bases). Trimming took 4 bases from V and 4 from J, leaving 9 bases between them. The CDR3 runs to 13 residues. The germline V gene encodes CDR1 SGHNT and CDR2 YYREEE (reference sequence). The CDR3 DNA reads as TGTGCCAGCAGCCCGACAGAATACAATGAGCAGTTCTTC. It is translated as CASSPTEYNEQFF.

The chain has TRBV19 and TRBJ1-6; D gene ambiguous. Trimming removed 2 bases at V and 0 bases at J, with 8 bases between. The CDR3 has 16 amino acids. In germline, CDR1 is LNHDA, CDR2 SQIVND (reference sequence). CDR3 coding DNA: TGTGCCAGTAGTATAAGGGAAAGCTCCTATAATTCACCCCTCCACTTT. This codes for CASSIRESSYNSPLHF.

V gene TRBV6-5 combines with J gene TRBJ1-1, with no clear D. The CDR3 consists of 13 residues. The V gene lost 8 bases and the J gene lost 5 bases, with 15 bases spanning the gap. Germline assignment: CDR1 MNHEY and CDR2 SVGAGI. Written as DNA, the CDR3 is TGTGCCAGCCGATACTACGGAGGGACTGAAGCTTTCTTT. Translated: CASRYYGGTEAFF.

Points on this clone: The identical CDR3 is also encoded by other nucleotide sequences in the sample. The chain has TRBV2 and TRBJ1-2; D is ambiguous. CDR3 size: 13 residues. The ends were cut back, 3 bases at V and 12 bases at J, with 17 bases in the middle. Germline-derived CDR1 and CDR2 are SNHLY and FYNNEI. CDR3 amino acids: CASSEGSLSINTF. CDR3 nucleotides: TGTGCCAGCAGTGAGGGCAGCCTTTCAATTAACACCTTC.

The genes are TRBV11-2 and TRBJ1-5, with D possibly matching TRBD1 (5 bases). V lost 0 bases and J lost 4, with 19 bases in between. The CDR3 totals 18 residues. The germline CDR1 and CDR2 sequences are SGHAT and FQNNGV. Here the CDR3 reads CASSLDTVSGTLNQPQHF. For the CDR3, the DNA is TGTGCCAGCAGCTTAGATACTGTTTCCGGGACCTTAAATCAGCCCCAGCATTTT.

In DNA form, the CDR3 reads TGTGCCAGTCGCCAGGGGCGATCAAACACCGGGGAGCTGTTTTTT. This sequence encodes CASRQGRSNTGELFF. V gene TRBV27 combines with J gene TRBJ2-2, with a weak D call TRBD1 (6 bases). CDR1 is MNHEY, CDR2 SMNVEV, per germline (reference sequence). V gave up 9 bases and J gave up 2 bases, with 16 bases separating them. The CDR3 is 15 residues long.

The V and J genes are TRBV7-9 and TRBJ2-7; D is unclear. CDR3 length: 12 residues. V was shortened by 5 bases and J by 1 base, with 6 bases between the two germline ends. The V gene's germline CDR1 is SEHNR and CDR2 FQNEAQ (reference sequence). The CDR3, as DNA: TGTGCCAGCAGCCCTAAATCCTACGAGCAGTACTTC. The encoded protein is CASSPKSYEQYF.

DNA for the CDR3: TGCGCCAGCAGCTCTGGGACAAGAGAAGAGACCCAGTACTTC. Translating gives CASSSGTREETQYF. The rearrangement uses TRBV5-1 and TRBJ2-5; D is perhaps TRBD1 (6 bases). The CDR3 consists of 14 residues. Trimming left V 3 bases short and J 3 bases short, with 12 bases between. From germline, CDR1 is SGHRS and CDR2 YFSETQ.

The CDR3 coding sequence is TGTGCCAGCAGCTCGAGTAACGAGGGGCCACTCACCGGGGAGCTGTTTTTT. It encodes CASSSSNEGPLTGELFF. The chain joins TRBV5-4 to TRBJ2-2; D possibly matches TRBD1 or TRBD2 (5 bases each). Germline CDR1 and CDR2: SGHNT and YYREEE (reference sequence). With 3 bases removed from V and 4 bases from J, the gap between germline ends came to 19 bases. The CDR3 spans 17 residues.

The rearrangement links TRBV29-1 to TRBJ1-4; D uncertain. CDR1 is SQVTM and CDR2 is ANQGSEA in the germline V gene. V lost 5 bases and J lost 8, with 18 bases in between. CDR3 size: 14 residues. The CDR3 DNA reads as TGCAGCGTTTTGAGGAATGCAGGAACGGAAAAACTGTTTTTT. This encodes CSVLRNAGTEKLFF.

This clone occurred once. The V gene is TRBV19, the J gene TRBJ2-5, with 7 bases aligning to TRBD1. In germline, CDR1 is LNHDA, CDR2 SQIVND (reference sequence). The CDR3 has 15 residues. V shed 4 bases, J shed 4 bases, and the junction held 9 bases outside the gene matches. The CDR3 nucleotides read TGTGCCAGTAGTAACCGACAGGGAGATGGAGAGACCCAGTACTTC. Amino acids: CASSNRQGDGETQYF.

The chain uses TRBV18 and TRBJ1-1, with D unclear. The CDR3 loop spans 15 amino acids. Trimming cost V 3 bases and J 2 bases, with 13 bases left between them. From germline, CDR1 is KGHSH and CDR2 LQKENI. CDR3 region: CASSPLLTPNTEAFF. Written as DNA, the CDR3 is TGTGCCAGCTCACCCCTACTGACACCTAACACTGAAGCTTTCTTT.

The chain employs TRBV5-1 and TRBJ1-5; the match to TRBD1 covers 10 bases. CDR3 length: 15 amino acids. CDR1 and CDR2 from the germline V gene are SGHRS and YFSETQ. After removal of 0 bases from V and 4 bases from J, the junction contained 1 base not matched to a gene. CDR3 nucleotides: TGCGCCAGCAGCTTGGGGGGACAGGGGAATCAGCCCCAGCATTTT. It encodes CASSLGGQGNQPQHF.

The CDR3 spells CASSQGAGTGVPYEQYF. CDR3 nucleotides: TGTGCCAGCAGCCAAGGAGCCGGGACAGGGGTTCCCTACGAGCAGTACTTC. The V and J genes are TRBV4-2 and TRBJ2-7, with 10 bases lining up with TRBD1. The CDR3 runs 17 residues. The germline CDR1 and CDR2 sequences are LGHNA and YNFKEQ. V gave up 1 base and J gave up 2 bases; unmatched junction bases: 8.

This clone was seen only once. The junction departs from germline at one end; a sequencing error may be responsible. This CDR3 reads CARSGAGVSGTEAFF. CDR3 DNA sequence: TGTGCCCGTAGCGGCGCAGGGGTGTCGGGCACTGAAGCTTTCTTT. The rearrangement uses TRBV19 and TRBJ1-1, with D possibly matching TRBD1 (6 bases). Germline CDR1 is LNHDA and CDR2 is SQIVND (reference sequence). This CDR3 comprises 15 residues.

This clone was recorded once. The rearrangement joins TRBV5-6 to TRBJ1-3, with a weak D call TRBD1 (5 bases). Per the germline V gene, CDR1 is SGHDT and CDR2 is YYEEEE. The V and J ends lost 0 bases and 0 bases respectively, with 10 bases between them. This CDR3 contains 16 residues. The CDR3 loop reads CASSLAGPFSGNTIYF. The CDR3 DNA sequence: TGTGCCAGCAGCTTGGCAGGGCCGTTCTCTGGAAACACCATATATTTT.

The V and J genes are TRBV7-9 and TRBJ2-3; no clear D gene. Germline assignment: CDR1 SEHNR and CDR2 FQNEAQ (reference sequence). Trimming took 3 bases from V and 5 from J, leaving 6 bases between them. The CDR3 covers 12 residues. The CDR3 region is CASSFSEDTQYF. The CDR3 DNA reads TGTGCCAGCAGCTTCTCCGAAGATACGCAGTATTTT.

The rearrangement uses TRBV14 and TRBJ2-7, with 11 bases that match TRBD2. The CDR3 runs to 18 residues. Germline CDR1 and CDR2: SGHDN and FVKESK. The V and J ends lost 1 base and 3 bases, in that order; junction bases with no gene match: 11. CDR3: CASSQANALAGGYYEQYF. In DNA form, the CDR3 reads TGTGCCAGCAGCCAAGCCAATGCTCTAGCGGGGGGTTACTACGAGCAGTACTTC.

V is TRBV19 and J is TRBJ2-7, with D perhaps given as TRBD1 or TRBD2 (6 bases each). The CDR3 extends over 12 amino acids. Germline CDR1 and CDR2: LNHDA and SQIVND (reference sequence). Trimming removed 4 bases at V and 5 bases at J, with 9 bases between. CDR3 bases: TGTGCCAGTAGTAACAGGGAGGACGAGCAGTACTTC. Encoded protein: CASSNREDEQYF.

The genes are TRBV10-3 and TRBJ1-1; the match to TRBD1 covers 10 bases. The J segment lost 3 bases and the V segment lost 5 bases, leaving 6 bases of the junction unmatched. This CDR3 is 15 amino acids long. Germline values: CDR1 ENHRY, CDR2 SYGVKD. CDR3 residues: CAISRDRGGDTEAFF. Written as DNA, the CDR3 is TGTGCCATCAGTCGGGACAGGGGAGGGGACACTGAAGCTTTCTTT.

This chain links TRBV19 with TRBJ1-3, with D hard to call. Deletions cut 3 bases from V and 0 bases from J, with 12 bases between. This CDR3 has 16 residues. Germline loops: CDR1 LNHDA, CDR2 SQIVND (reference sequence). CDR3 region: CASSILRTDSGNTIYF. CDR3 coding DNA: TGTGCCAGTAGTATTCTAAGAACGGACTCTGGAAACACCATATATTTT.